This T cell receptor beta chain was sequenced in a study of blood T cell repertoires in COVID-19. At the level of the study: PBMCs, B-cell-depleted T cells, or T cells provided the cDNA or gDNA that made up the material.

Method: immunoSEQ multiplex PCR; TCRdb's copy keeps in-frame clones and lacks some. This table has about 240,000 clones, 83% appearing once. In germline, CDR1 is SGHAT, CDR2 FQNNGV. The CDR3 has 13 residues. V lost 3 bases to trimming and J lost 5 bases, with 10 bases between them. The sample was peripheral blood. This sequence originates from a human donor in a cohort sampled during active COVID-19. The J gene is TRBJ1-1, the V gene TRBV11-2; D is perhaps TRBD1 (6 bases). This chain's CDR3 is CASSFGRGTEAFF. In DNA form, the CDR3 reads TGTGCCAGCAGCTTTGGCAGGGGTACTGAAGCTTTCTTT.